A selection of T cell receptor beta chains follows, all from one sample in a study of OX40 agonist ivuxolimab in advanced cancers. TCRdb keeps only in-frame clones here, not all; method: immunoSEQ multiplex PCR. Found here are around 60,000 clones, roughly 87% of them singletons; the top ten hold around 16%. The sequencing used CD4+ or CD8+ T cells sorted from blood, collected in a trial of the OX40 agonist ivuxolimab. All receptors derive from an adult with an advanced solid tumor such as melanoma, head and neck, liver or kidney cancer. The CDR3 runs from the conserved cysteine through the conserved F or W. Fields, in order: CDR3 length, clone size, J gene, D gene, V gene, CDR3 protein, CDR3 DNA. D genes are given only for firm matches. Clone size, where shown, is once, few, many, or a class for clones that have expanded.

14	.	TRBJ1-1	TRBD1	TRBV19	CASSRGTGNTEAFF	TGTGCCAGTAGTAGGGGGACAGGGAACACTGAAGCTTTCTTT
17	.	TRBJ2-5	TRBD2	TRBV28	CASSFLPSGRAGETQYF	TGTGCCAGCAGTTTTCTGCCTAGCGGGAGGGCCGGGGAGACCCAGTACTTC
15	.	TRBJ2-7	TRBD1	TRBV6-5	CASSGYGTGDHEQYF	TGTGCCAGCAGTGGATACGGGACAGGGGACCACGAGCAGTACTTC
14	.	TRBJ2-5	TRBD2	TRBV7-3	CASSSELAGGTQYF	TGTGCCAGCAGCTCGGAGCTAGCGGGAGGGACCCAGTACTTC
14	once	TRBJ2-1	.	TRBV5-1	CASSYGERGDEQFF	TGCGCCAGCAGCTACGGGGAGCGAGGGGATGAGCAGTTCTTC
16	.	TRBJ1-1	.	TRBV27	CASKPRQGRQNTEAFF	TGTGCCAGCAAACCCCGGCAGGGGCGTCAAAACACTGAAGCTTTCTTT
15	once	TRBJ2-1	TRBD1	TRBV28	CASRTTGYLYNEQFF	TGTGCCAGCAGAACGACAGGGTACCTTTACAATGAGCAGTTCTTC
14	few	TRBJ1-5	TRBD1	TRBV2	CASRDGRSDRTQHF	TGTGCCAGCAGGGATGGTCGATCGGACAGGACCCAGCATTTT
18	.	TRBJ2-2	TRBD2	TRBV6-4	CASSDSGTSGGNTGELFF	TGTGCCAGCAGTGACAGTGGGACTAGCGGGGGAAACACCGGGGAGCTGTTTTTT
14	.	TRBJ2-7	.	TRBV2	CASSGDSSTYEQYF	TGTGCCAGCAGTGGAGACAGCAGTACCTACGAGCAGTACTTC
16	.	TRBJ1-2	.	TRBV6-1	CASSEAILRQNYGYTF	TGTGCCAGCAGTGAAGCGATTTTACGGCAGAACTATGGCTACACCTTC
9	.	TRBJ1-2	.	TRBV30	CTGTPGYTF	TGTACCGGGACACCTGGCTACACCTTC
12	.	TRBJ1-2	.	TRBV18	CASSQGLYGYTF	TGTGCCAGCTCACAAGGGCTCTATGGCTACACCTTC
14	once	TRBJ1-2	.	TRBV7-7	CASSFQTENYGYTF	TGTGCCAGCAGCTTCCAGACAGAGAACTATGGCTACACCTTC
11	.	TRBJ1-2	.	TRBV28	CASTSRGGYTF	TGTGCCAGCACCTCAAGGGGTGGCTACACCTTC
15	once	TRBJ1-2	.	TRBV5-1	CASSLADEPLYGYTF	TGCGCCAGCAGCTTGGCCGATGAACCGCTCTATGGCTACACCTTC
13	.	TRBJ2-7	TRBD2	TRBV6-5	CASIGDYSYEQYF	TGTGCCAGCATAGGGGACTACTCCTACGAGCAGTACTTC
14	.	TRBJ2-2	.	TRBV9	CASSVVEAPGELFF	TGTGCCAGCAGCGTCGTGGAGGCCCCCGGGGAGCTGTTTTTT
16	once	TRBJ2-1	TRBD2	TRBV5-8	CASSDIGRSSYNEQFF	TGTGCCAGCAGCGACATCGGGAGGAGCTCCTACAATGAGCAGTTCTTC
14	.	TRBJ2-7	.	TRBV30	CAWSSRDLAYEQYF	TGTGCCTGGAGTTCTCGGGACTTGGCCTACGAGCAGTACTTC
14	.	TRBJ1-1	.	TRBV27	CASSLFARNTEAFF	TGTGCCAGCAGTTTATTTGCCCGGAACACTGAAGCTTTCTTT
16	.	TRBJ2-7	TRBD2	TRBV7-2	CASSQGLAGGVGEQYF	TGTGCCAGCAGCCAGGGACTAGCGGGAGGCGTAGGTGAGCAGTACTTC
11	.	TRBJ2-7	.	TRBV6-6	CASSGYYEQYF	TGTGCCAGCAGTGGTTACTACGAGCAGTACTTC
16	.	TRBJ2-3	TRBD1	TRBV7-9	CASSQDVGQGADTQYF	TGTGCCAGCAGCCAAGATGTCGGGCAGGGGGCAGATACGCAGTATTTT
15	.	TRBJ2-2	.	TRBV28	CASSTPGLVTGELFF	TGTGCCAGCAGTACACCGGGACTGGTTACCGGGGAGCTGTTTTTT
10	few	TRBJ2-1	TRBD1	TRBV29-1	CSVEGQGTFF	TGCAGCGTAGAGGGACAGGGGACATTCTTC
15	.	TRBJ1-3	.	TRBV28	CASSLVSRTSHTIYF	TGTGCCAGCAGTTTAGTGAGCAGGACGAGTCACACCATATATTTT
15	.	TRBJ2-3	.	TRBV6-5	CASSYQTGRVDTQYF	TGTGCCAGCAGTTACCAGACAGGTCGGGTGGATACGCAGTATTTT
17	.	TRBJ2-2	.	TRBV21-1	CASSVKTGTFVPGELFF	TGTGCCAGCAGCGTGAAAACCGGGACATTCGTCCCCGGGGAGCTGTTTTTT
14	.	TRBJ1-1	.	TRBV21-1	CASSRPRGLSEAFF	TGTGCCAGCAGCAGGCCCAGGGGTCTCTCTGAAGCTTTCTTT
20	.	TRBJ2-2	TRBD1	TRBV15	CATSRSSGGFASPNTGELFF	TGTGCCACCAGCAGATCATCAGGGGGCTTCGCATCACCGAACACCGGGGAGCTGTTTTTT
16	.	TRBJ2-2	TRBD1	TRBV2	CATSGDRVGNTGELFF	TGTGCCACTTCCGGGGACAGGGTCGGGAACACCGGGGAGCTGTTTTTT
11	.	TRBJ2-5	.	TRBV27	CASSQYATQYF	TGTGCCAGCAGTCAATACGCGACCCAGTACTTC
13	.	TRBJ1-1	.	TRBV5-1	CASSGGLNTEAFF	TGCGCCAGCTCGGGGGGTTTGAACACTGAAGCTTTCTTT
12	few	TRBJ2-4	.	TRBV30	CAWGSRGNIQYF	TGTGCCTGGGGGTCGAGGGGGAACATTCAGTACTTC
11	.	TRBJ2-7	.	TRBV6-6	CASSVPYEQYF	TGTGCCAGCAGCGTGCCCTACGAGCAGTACTTC
18	.	TRBJ1-5	.	TRBV30	CAWSVRQTGTDSNQPQHF	TGTGCCTGGAGTGTACGCCAGACCGGAACCGATAGCAATCAGCCCCAGCATTTT
16	.	TRBJ1-4	TRBD1	TRBV4-1	CASSQPWTGSNEKLFF	TGCGCCAGCAGCCAGCCCTGGACAGGTAGTAATGAAAAACTGTTTTTT
15	once	TRBJ1-1	.	TRBV7-9	CASSLTGSMNTEAFF	TGTGCCAGCAGCTTAACAGGTTCCATGAACACTGAAGCTTTCTTT
15	.	TRBJ2-1	.	TRBV4-1	CASSLGWGTYNEQFF	TGCGCCAGCAGCTTAGGCTGGGGCACCTACAATGAGCAGTTCTTC
14	.	TRBJ2-7	.	TRBV11-2	CASSRAGILYEQYF	TGTGCCAGCAGCCGCGCCGGGATTCTATACGAGCAGTACTTC
12	few	TRBJ1-6	.	TRBV7-6	CASSPAGSPLHF	TGTGCCAGCAGCCCGGCGGGTTCACCCCTCCACTTT
16	.	TRBJ2-7	TRBD2	TRBV2	CATHGRREGPDYEQYF	TGTGCCACCCACGGCAGGCGGGAGGGGCCAGACTACGAGCAGTACTTC
12	.	TRBJ2-3	.	TRBV19	CASRSSTDTQYF	TGTGCCAGTAGATCTAGCACAGATACGCAGTATTTT
13	.	TRBJ1-2	TRBD1	TRBV19	CASSRDRNYGYTF	TGTGCCAGTAGTAGGGACAGAAACTATGGCTACACCTTC
10	.	TRBJ2-5	.	TRBV7-2	CASSSTTQYF	TGTGCCAGCAGCTCGACGACCCAGTACTTC
14	.	TRBJ2-7	TRBD1	TRBV28	CASSLAAGGREQYF	TGTGCCAGCAGTCTGGCGGCAGGGGGCCGGGAGCAGTACTTC
15	.	TRBJ1-5	.	TRBV6-1	CASTLSRVANQPQHF	TGTGCCAGCACTTTAAGCAGGGTGGCCAATCAGCCCCAGCATTTT